Below, 26 T cell receptor beta chains from the same sample are listed, as sequenced in a study of blood T cell repertoires in COVID-19 (dated by TCRdb to 2020 to 2022). The method behind the library was the immunoSEQ multiplex PCR assay. The immuneACCESS repertoire file appears here via TCRdb, limited to in-frame rearrangements. These files lack a portion of the clones; in checked studies, under half of the deficit traces to unresolved V genes, and the cause of the others is not known. The table for this sample lists about 150,000 clones; about four fifths of them were counted only once. Roughly 15% of the sample comes from the top ten. The sequenced sample was peripheral blood. All receptors come from a human donor with acute or convalescent COVID-19. The donor label of this sample is uncertain.

The chain uses TRBV7-6 and TRBJ2-2; no definite D call. V lost 3 bases and J 10 bases, leaving 6 bases between the germline ends. Looked up from germline, CDR1 is SGHVS and CDR2 is FNYEAQ. The CDR3 contains 11 residues. CDR3 DNA: TGTGCCAGCAGCTTCTTGGCGGAGCTGTTTTTT. Translating it yields CASSFLAELFF.

V is TRBV9 and J is TRBJ2-1, with D uncertain. CDR3 length: 15 residues. The germline V gene has CDR1 SGDLS and CDR2 YYNGEE. With 0 bases removed from V and 1 base from J, the gap between germline ends came to 8 bases. This CDR3 reads CASSVGLLSYNEQFF. CDR3 in DNA: TGTGCCAGCAGCGTAGGCCTCCTATCCTACAATGAGCAGTTCTTC. Together with reference TRBV9 and TRBJ2-1, the CDR3 gives the full variable domain: DSGVTQTPKHLITATGQRVTLRCSPRSGDLSVYWYQQSLDQGLQFLIQYYNGEERAKGNILERFSAQQFPDLHSELNLSSLELGDSALYFCASSVGLLSYNEQFFGPGTRLTVL.

The gene calls are TRBV20-1 and TRBJ1-1, with D unresolved. The CDR3 extends over 11 amino acids. Germline V gives CDR1 DFQATT, CDR2 SNEGSKA (reference sequence). CDR3 in amino acids: CRATMNTEAFF. CDR3 bases: TGCAGGGCCACAATGAACACTGAAGCTTTCTTT.

This clone was seen more than once but under ten times. The CDR3 sequence: CASSEEDIPRYEQFF. CDR3 nucleotide sequence: TGTGCCAGCAGTGAAGAGGACATCCCAAGGTATGAGCAGTTCTTC. The chain uses TRBV6-1 and TRBJ2-1; TRBD1 is a possible D gene (5 bases). The germline CDR1 and CDR2 sequences are MNHNS and SASEGT. Trimming left V 1 base short and J 8 bases short, with 15 bases between. This CDR3 is built from 15 residues.

The V and J genes are TRBV5-1 and TRBJ1-2; tentatively, D is TRBD1 (5 bases). V was shortened by 0 bases and J by 4 bases, with 13 bases between the two germline ends. Germline assignment: CDR1 SGHRS and CDR2 YFSETQ. This CDR3 spans 15 amino acids. CDR3 region: CASSLEGAEGYGYTF. The CDR3 nucleotides read TGCGCCAGCAGCTTGGAAGGGGCAGAAGGCTATGGCTACACCTTC.

In this sample, this clone turned up a few times. The chain couples TRBV6-6 to TRBJ1-5, with D maybe TRBD1 (6 bases). Germline V gives CDR1 MNHNY, CDR2 SVGAGI (reference sequence). Trimming left V 2 bases short and J 4 bases short, with 12 bases between. The CDR3 is 15 residues long. The CDR3 DNA sequence: TGTGCCAGCAGTTACGGACAGCGAGGGAATCAGCCCCAGCATTTT. This codes for CASSYGQRGNQPQHF.

The chain is built from TRBV7-2 and TRBJ2-1; 7 bases are shared with TRBD2. This CDR3 is built from 16 residues. CDR1 and CDR2 from the germline V gene are SGHTA and FQGNSA. The V gene end was trimmed by 6 bases and the J gene end by 2 bases; junction bases not matched to a gene: 10. DNA for the CDR3: TGTGCCAGCAGGACGCATGGGGGAGGGGCCTACAATGAGCAGTTCTTC. Its translation is CASRTHGGGAYNEQFF.

This clone came up many times. The V gene is TRBV11-2, the J gene TRBJ2-1, with 11 bases that match TRBD1. The V gene end was trimmed by 4 bases and the J gene end by 4 bases; junction bases not matched to a gene: 3. CDR1 is SGHAT and CDR2 is FQNNGV in the germline V gene. The CDR3 sequence is 15 residues long. CDR3 amino acids: CASSSRDRGYNEQFF. The CDR3 region has the DNA TGTGCCAGCAGCTCCCGGGACAGGGGGTACAATGAGCAGTTCTTC.

The chain joins TRBV27 to TRBJ2-5; D is unresolved. CDR1 and CDR2 (germline): MNHEY, SMNVEV (reference sequence). Trimming took off 5 bases at V and 5 bases at J, with 12 bases between the two ends. The CDR3 runs 13 residues. CDR3 sequence (DNA): TGTGCCAGCAGTGAGGTAGTTGGGGAGACCCAGTACTTC. This encodes CASSEVVGETQYF.

This CDR3 reads CASSPHPGTGAYEQYF. CDR3 DNA sequence: TGCGCCAGCAGCCCACACCCCGGGACGGGGGCCTACGAGCAGTACTTC. J is TRBJ2-7 and V is TRBV5-1; possible D gene TRBD2, 6 bases. CDR1 is SGHRS, CDR2 YFSETQ, per germline. The CDR3 is made up of 16 amino acids. With 4 bases removed from V and 2 bases from J, the gap between germline ends came to 19 bases. Together with reference TRBV5-1 and TRBJ2-7, the CDR3 gives the full variable domain: KAGVTQTPRYLIKTRGQQVTLSCSPISGHRSVSWYQQTPGQGLQFLFEYFSETQRNKGNFPGRFSGRQFSNSRSEMNVSTLELGDSALYLCASSPHPGTGAYEQYFGPGTRLTVT.

This clone was seen just once. The rearrangement uses TRBV11-2 and TRBJ1-1; a possible D gene is TRBD1 (6 bases). Trimming left V 5 bases short and J 2 bases short, with 9 bases between. CDR1 SGHAT and CDR2 FQNNGV come from the germline V gene. This CDR3 is 13 amino acids long. CDR3 DNA: TGTGCCAGCAGCGCGGACAGTAACACTGAAGCTTTCTTT. Translation gives CASSADSNTEAFF.

The rearrangement joins TRBV6-6 to TRBJ2-1; 7 bases fit TRBD1. The CDR3 is made up of 13 amino acids. The germline V gene has CDR1 MNHNY and CDR2 SVGAGI (reference sequence). V was pared by 5 bases and J by 4 bases, with 2 bases of the junction left unmatched. The CDR3, as DNA: TGTGCCAGCAGTGAGGGACAGTACAATGAGCAGTTCTTC. Amino acids: CASSEGQYNEQFF.

V gene TRBV10-3 combines with J gene TRBJ2-5; TRBD1 agrees at 9 bases. The V segment lost 2 bases and the J segment 5 bases; nucleotides outside the gene matches: 9. CDR3 size: 16 residues. CDR1 ENHRY and CDR2 SYGVKD come from the germline V gene. CDR3 in amino acids: CAISEGLTGGAETQYF. The CDR3 DNA is TGTGCCATCAGTGAGGGATTAACAGGGGGCGCGGAGACCCAGTACTTC.

V usage is TRBV3-1 (or the pseudogene TRBV3-2) and J usage is TRBJ2-5; D is ambiguous. V lost 0 bases, J lost 4 bases, and 12 bases lay in between. CDR1 and CDR2 from the germline V gene are LGHDT and YNNKEL (reference sequence). CDR3 length: 15 residues. CDR3 residues: CASSQDFSPRETQYF. CDR3 DNA: TGTGCCAGCAGCCAAGATTTCTCGCCTAGAGAGACCCAGTACTTC.

V is TRBV30 and J is TRBJ1-2, with 8 bases that match TRBD1. Germline V gives CDR1 GTSNPN, CDR2 SVGIG (reference sequence). The CDR3 is 16 residues long. V lost 3 bases and J lost 1; bases outside the gene matches: 10. The CDR3 sequence: CAWSPLRGPHNYGYTF. The CDR3 DNA follows: TGTGCCTGGAGCCCCCTCAGGGGGCCCCATAACTATGGCTACACCTTC. The complete variable domain, with remaining parts taken from reference TRBV30 and TRBJ1-2, reads SQTIHQWPATLVQPVGSPLSLECTVEGTSNPNLYWYRQAAGRGLQLLFYSVGIGQISSEVPQNLSASRPQDRQFILSSKKLLLSDSGFYLCAWSPLRGPHNYGYTFGSGTRLTVV.

The chain has TRBV15 and TRBJ1-1; the D is unclear. Trimming pared 0 bases from V and 5 bases from J, leaving 10 bases between. The CDR3 has 14 residues. Germline CDR1 LNHNV, CDR2 YYDKDF (reference sequence). The CDR3: CATSRDLVGTEAFF. CDR3 DNA: TGTGCCACCAGCAGAGATTTAGTCGGGACTGAAGCTTTCTTT.

Only one count was recorded for this clone. The rearrangement uses TRBV30 and TRBJ1-4; 9 nucleotides match TRBD1. This CDR3 region has 13 residues. J gave up 8 bases and V 4 bases, and 5 bases lay outside the gene matches. Germline CDR1 reads GTSNPN; CDR2 reads SVGIG (reference sequence). The DNA of the CDR3 is TGTGCCTGGAACCCGGACAGGGGAGAAAAACTGTTTTTT. This gives the protein CAWNPDRGEKLFF.

The rearrangement uses TRBV6-5 and TRBJ1-4, with unresolved D. CDR3 length: 13 residues. CDR1 MNHEY and CDR2 SVGAGI come from the germline V gene. Trimming took 6 bases from V and 8 from J, leaving 13 bases between them. The chain's CDR3 is CASRMFHAEKLFF. CDR3 sequence (DNA): TGTGCCAGCAGGATGTTCCATGCGGAAAAACTGTTTTTT.

This chain connects TRBV6-2 or TRBV6-3 to TRBJ1-2; tentative D call: TRBD1 (5 bases). Trimming shortened V by 0 bases and J by 8 bases, and 13 bases separated the two germline ends. From germline, CDR1 is MNHEY and CDR2 SVGEGT. The CDR3 covers 14 residues. The CDR3 DNA reads as TGTGCCAGCAGTTACTCGCCCAGGGTTGAGGGCTACACCTTC. This gives the protein CASSYSPRVEGYTF.

The table lists this clone with a few counts. The genes are TRBV7-9 and TRBJ1-5; the D is unclear. The CDR3 length is 14 residues. CDR1 is SEHNR, CDR2 FQNEAQ, per germline (reference sequence). The V gene lost 3 bases and the J gene lost 7 bases, with 13 bases spanning the gap. The CDR3 nucleotides are TGTGCCAGCAGCTTGTTGGGCCCTCCCCAGCCCCAGCATTTT. Amino acid sequence: CASSLLGPPQPQHF.

The genes are TRBV18 and TRBJ1-6; D gene unclear. Trimming left V 2 bases short and J 0 bases short, with 8 bases between. Per the germline V gene, CDR1 is KGHSH and CDR2 is LQKENI. CDR3 length equals 16 residues. The CDR3 spells CASSPEESSYNSPLHF. Here the CDR3 DNA reads TGTGCCAGCTCACCAGAAGAGAGCTCCTATAATTCACCCCTCCACTTT.

This clone was detected a few times. The V gene is TRBV6-5, the J gene TRBJ1-5; D unclear. CDR3 length equals 13 residues. V lost 4 bases, J lost 5 bases, and 9 bases lay in between. CDR1 is MNHEY, CDR2 SVGAGI, per germline. The DNA of the CDR3 is TGTGCCAGCAGTTCGAGGACTGATCAGCCCCAGCATTTT. Amino acid sequence: CASSSRTDQPQHF.

This chain connects TRBV7-2 to TRBJ2-5; maybe TRBD2 (6 bases). The ends were cut back, 1 base at V and 5 bases at J, with 17 bases in the middle. The CDR3 consists of 16 residues. Per the germline V gene, CDR1 is SGHTA and CDR2 is FQGNSA. CDR3 sequence: CASSLGSITSGETQYF. In DNA, the CDR3 is TGTGCCAGCAGCTTAGGGTCGATTACGAGCGGGGAGACCCAGTACTTC.

The V call is TRBV6-4, the J call TRBJ2-1; D is perhaps TRBD1 (6 bases). Looked up from germline, CDR1 is MRHNA and CDR2 is SNTAGT. CDR3 length equals 17 residues. Trimming removed 7 bases at V and 2 bases at J, with 21 bases between. CDR3 DNA sequence: TGTGCCAGCACCCCCCCTTGCCGACAGGTTCCCTACAATGAGCAGTTCTTC. This codes for CASTPPCRQVPYNEQFF.

V is TRBV30 and J is TRBJ1-1, with D maybe TRBD1 (5 bases). With 0 bases removed from V and 1 base from J, the gap between germline ends came to 9 bases. The CDR3 is 14 amino acids. CDR1 is GTSNPN and CDR2 is SVGIG in the germline V gene (reference sequence). This CDR3 reads CAWSVSRANTEAFF. DNA of the CDR3: TGTGCCTGGAGTGTTTCCAGGGCGAACACTGAAGCTTTCTTT.

The V call is TRBV10-3, the J call TRBJ1-1, with D possibly being TRBD1 (5 bases). Germline values: CDR1 ENHRY, CDR2 SYGVKD. The length of the CDR3 is 13 residues. CDR3 sequence reads: CLTSLGVNTEAFF. CDR3 bases: TGTCTAACTAGCCTAGGGGTAAACACTGAAGCTTTCTTT.